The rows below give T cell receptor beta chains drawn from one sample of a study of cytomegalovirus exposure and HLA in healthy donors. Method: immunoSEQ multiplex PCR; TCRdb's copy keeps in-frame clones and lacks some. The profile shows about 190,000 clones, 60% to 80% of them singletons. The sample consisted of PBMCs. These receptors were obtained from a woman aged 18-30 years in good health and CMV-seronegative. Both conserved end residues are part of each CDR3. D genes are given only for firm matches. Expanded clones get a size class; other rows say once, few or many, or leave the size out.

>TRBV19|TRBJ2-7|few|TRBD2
TGTGCCAGTAGTATTAATGTCGCGGGAGGATCCTACGAGCAGTACTTC
CASSINVAGGSYEQYF
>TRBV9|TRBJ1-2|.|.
TGTGCCAGCAGCGTAACGGGGGAGTCCTATGGCTACACCTTC
CASSVTGESYGYTF
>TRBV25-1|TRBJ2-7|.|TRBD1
TGTGCCAGCAGTCCCCGGACAGGGACCTACGAGCAGTACTTC
CASSPRTGTYEQYF
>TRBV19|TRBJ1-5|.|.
TGTGCCAGTAGGCCACCGGACTATAGCAATCAGCCCCAGCATTTT
CASRPPDYSNQPQHF
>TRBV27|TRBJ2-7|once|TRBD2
TGTGCCAGCAGTTCGCGACTAGCGGGAGGTACCTACGAGCAGTACTTC
CASSSRLAGGTYEQYF
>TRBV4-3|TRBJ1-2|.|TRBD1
TGCGCCAGCAGCCAAGGACAGGGGTCTCTCTATGGCTACACCTTC
CASSQGQGSLYGYTF
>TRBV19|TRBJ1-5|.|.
TGTGCCAGTAGTCCTGGTGGGGGGATGAGACAGCCCCAGCATTTT
CASSPGGGMRQPQHF
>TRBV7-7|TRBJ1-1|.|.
TGTGCCAGCAGCTTAATGGACGGAGGCGAAGCTTTCTTT
CASSLMDGGEAFF
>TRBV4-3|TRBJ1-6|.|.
TGCGCCAGCAGCCAGGATTGGGCTCCACCCCTCCACTTT
CASSQDWAPPLHF
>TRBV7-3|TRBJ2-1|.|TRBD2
TGTGCCAGCAGCACAGGGACTAGCGAAGAGTTGTACAATGAGCAGTTCTTC
CASSTGTSEELYNEQFF
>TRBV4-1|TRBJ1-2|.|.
TGCGCCAGCAGCCAAGATCCCGGAGTCTATGGCTACACCTTC
CASSQDPGVYGYTF
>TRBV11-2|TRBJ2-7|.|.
TGTGCCAGCAGCTTGGTCGGAGGGGGCCGCTTGGAGCAGTACTTC
CASSLVGGGRLEQYF
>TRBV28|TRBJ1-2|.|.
TGTGCCAGCAGTTGGTCCGGGGGCTACACCTTC
CASSWSGGYTF
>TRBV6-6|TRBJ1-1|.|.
TGTGCCAGCAGTTCCCTCACATCTGAAGCTTTCTTT
CASSSLTSEAFF
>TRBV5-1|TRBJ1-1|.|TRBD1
TGCGCCAGCAGCTTGGCCGGGACAGTGAAGTCTGAAGCTTTCTTT
CASSLAGTVKSEAFF
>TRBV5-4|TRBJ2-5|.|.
TGTGCCAGCAGCTTGGCGGGCAGGGATGTGGAGACCCAGTACTTC
CASSLAGRDVETQYF
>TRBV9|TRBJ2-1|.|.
TGTGCCAGCAGCGTAGGACTGACTTTTGACAATGAGCAGTTCTTC
CASSVGLTFDNEQFF
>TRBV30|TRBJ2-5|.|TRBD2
TGTGCCTGGAGTGCAGGACTAGCGGGATTGGCAGAGACCCAGTACTTC
CAWSAGLAGLAETQYF
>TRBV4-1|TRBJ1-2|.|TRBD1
TGCGCCAGCAGCCACCCGGGACAGGGGGCAAAATACACCTTC
CASSHPGQGAKYTF
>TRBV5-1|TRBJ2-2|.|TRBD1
TGCGCCAGCAAAGGACAGGGGTTTAACACCGGGGAGCTGTTTTTT
CASKGQGFNTGELFF
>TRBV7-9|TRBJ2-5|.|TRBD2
TGTGCCAGCAGCTTACCCTCGGCGGGAGGGCCGGAGACCCAGTACTTC
CASSLPSAGGPETQYF
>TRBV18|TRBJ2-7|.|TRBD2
TGTGCCAGCTCACCGGAAGCGGGGCGAACCTACGAGCAGTACTTC
CASSPEAGRTYEQYF